A selection of T cell receptor beta chains follows, all from one sample in a study of blood T cell repertoires in COVID-19. Clones were sequenced by immunoSEQ multiplex PCR, and TCRdb holds only the in-frame ones, with some missing. Here the sample spans about 180,000 clones, more than 70% being singletons. The source material was PBMCs or T cells enriched from blood (not recorded which). Receptors originate from a middle-aged man who had recovered from COVID-19. Both conserved end residues are part of each CDR3.

j_call v_call cdr3_aa
TRBJ2-1 TRBV11-3 CASSSPAYNEQFF
TRBJ1-1 TRBV30 CAWTSSLSPAFF
TRBJ2-7 TRBV27 CASSLRTGPAFYEQYF
TRBJ2-1 TRBV6-5 CASSSTGGTYNEQFF
TRBJ1-2 TRBV3-1/TRBV3-2 CASSSGTAFYGYTF
TRBJ2-7 TRBV6-5 CASKDRVKGEQYF
TRBJ1-5 TRBV4-1 CASSQELANQPQHF
TRBJ2-7 TRBV10-1 CASSPGTGASYEQYF
TRBJ1-1 TRBV6-5 CASSYQGGNTEAFF
TRBJ1-1 TRBV7-2 CASRTNEQVLEAFF
TRBJ1-4 TRBV21-1 CASSEGKQPNEKLFF
TRBJ1-6 TRBV15 CATSRDRGSNSPLHF
TRBJ1-5 TRBV27 CASSLGTGGQQPQHF
TRBJ1-5 TRBV9 CASSVEVGVGPQHF
TRBJ1-2 TRBV6-5 CASRDERTANYGYTF
TRBJ2-7 TRBV5-1 CASSLWASYEQYF
TRBJ2-7 TRBV5-6 CASSLTGIDEQYF
TRBJ2-3 TRBV5-8 CASSFQGTLDTQYF
TRBJ1-4 TRBV7-3 CASSSAPRGTNEKLFF
TRBJ1-6 TRBV7-9 CASSFAGDKPLHF
TRBJ1-5 TRBV7-6 CASSLEVGAGNQPQHF
TRBJ2-7 TRBV5-5 CASSILYEQYF
TRBJ1-1 TRBV6-5 CASRNTGLAFF
TRBJ2-1 TRBV6-5 CASTPRPPAEQFF
TRBJ2-4 TRBV5-1 CASSLAGQGNIQYF
TRBJ2-3 TRBV7-2 CASSLGPDTQYF
TRBJ1-1 TRBV24-1 CATRRGEEAFF
TRBJ1-5 TRBV7-2 CASSPRQGDQPQHF
TRBJ2-7 TRBV9 CASSNLGGTAEQYF
TRBJ1-2 TRBV30 CAWSGTNYGYTF
TRBJ2-1 TRBV13 CASSLVRGSANEQFF
TRBJ1-1 TRBV19 CASTLWTGDKKAEAFF
TRBJ1-1 TRBV13 CASSLSMNTEAFF
TRBJ1-5 TRBV7-9 CASSSGGVPNQPQHF
TRBJ2-1 TRBV29-1 CSARTGSYNEQFF
TRBJ1-4 TRBV28 CASSHRAANEKLFF
TRBJ1-1 TRBV6-1 CASSEAGQATEAFF
TRBJ1-3 TRBV6-1 CASSERLGASGNTIYF
TRBJ1-2 TRBV30 CAWSVSGRGYGYTF
TRBJ1-1 TRBV3-1/TRBV3-2 CASSRANTEAFF
TRBJ1-2 TRBV4-1 CASSQDFQGEIGYTF
TRBJ2-5 TRBV19 CASSMSVLTVQETQYF
TRBJ2-1 TRBV5-4 CASSSQKYNEQFF
TRBJ1-1 TRBV10-1 CASRKTANTEAFF
TRBJ2-3 TRBV2 CASGRGTDTQYF